This T cell receptor (beta chain) stems from a study of blood T cell repertoires in COVID-19. Study background: Italy, Spain and the United States were the sources of the convalescent and acute COVID-19 samples.

The CDR3 extends over 15 amino acids. Deletions cut 4 bases from V and 5 bases from J, with 17 bases between. Germline CDR1 ENHRY, CDR2 SYGVKD. Sequenced by immunoSEQ multiplex PCR; TCRdb stores in-frame clones only, minus some. The top ten clones hold approximately 2.4% of a sample with about 390,000 clones, more than 75% of them seen once. Sequencing input: peripheral blood. This chain uses TRBV10-3 with TRBJ1-2, with TRBD1 as a possible D gene (6 bases). The clonotype comes from a woman in her sixties or seventies with COVID-19, enrolled during active disease. This chain's CDR3 is CAISGTANMAYGYTF. CDR3 DNA: TGTGCCATCAGTGGGACAGCAAACATGGCGTATGGCTACACCTTC.